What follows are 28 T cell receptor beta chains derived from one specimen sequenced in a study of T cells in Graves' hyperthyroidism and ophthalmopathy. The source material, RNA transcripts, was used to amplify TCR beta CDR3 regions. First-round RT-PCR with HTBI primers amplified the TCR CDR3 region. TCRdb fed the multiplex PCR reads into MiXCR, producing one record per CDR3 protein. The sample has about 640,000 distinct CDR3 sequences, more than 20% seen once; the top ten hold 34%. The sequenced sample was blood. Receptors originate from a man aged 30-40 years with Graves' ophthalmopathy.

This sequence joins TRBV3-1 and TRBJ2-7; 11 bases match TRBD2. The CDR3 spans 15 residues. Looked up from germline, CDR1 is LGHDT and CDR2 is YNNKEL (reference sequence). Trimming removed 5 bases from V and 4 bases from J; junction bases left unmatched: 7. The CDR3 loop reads CASSFTSGSLYEQYF. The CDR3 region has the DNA TGTGCCAGCAGCTTTACTAGCGGGAGCTTGTACGAGCAGTACTTC.

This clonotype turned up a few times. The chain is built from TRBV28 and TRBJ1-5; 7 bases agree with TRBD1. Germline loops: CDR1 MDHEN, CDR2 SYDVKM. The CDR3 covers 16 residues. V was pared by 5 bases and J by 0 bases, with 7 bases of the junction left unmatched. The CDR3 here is CASSPWDRLSNQPQHF. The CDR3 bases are TGTGCCAGCAGTCCCTGGGACAGACTTAGCAATCAGCCCCAGCATTTT.

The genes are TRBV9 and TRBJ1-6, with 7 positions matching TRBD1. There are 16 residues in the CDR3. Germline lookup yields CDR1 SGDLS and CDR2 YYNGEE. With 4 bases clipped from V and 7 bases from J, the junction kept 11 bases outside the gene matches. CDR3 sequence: CASSQDRVFGNSPLHF. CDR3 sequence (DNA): TGTGCCAGCAGCCAAGACAGGGTATTCGGGAATTCACCCCTCCACTTT.

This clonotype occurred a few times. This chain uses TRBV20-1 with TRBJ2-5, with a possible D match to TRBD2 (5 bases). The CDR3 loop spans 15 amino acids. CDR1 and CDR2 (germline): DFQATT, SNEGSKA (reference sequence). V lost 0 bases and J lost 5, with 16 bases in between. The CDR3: CSARDQSEGTETQYF. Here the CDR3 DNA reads TGCAGTGCTAGAGATCAAAGCGAGGGTACGGAGACCCAGTACTTC.

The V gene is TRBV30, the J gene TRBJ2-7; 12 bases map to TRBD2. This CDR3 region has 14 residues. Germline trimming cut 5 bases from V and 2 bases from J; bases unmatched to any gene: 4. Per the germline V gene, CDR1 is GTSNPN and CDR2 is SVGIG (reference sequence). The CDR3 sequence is CAWGGLAGTYEQYF. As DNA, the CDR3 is TGTGCCTGGGGTGGACTAGCGGGAACCTACGAGCAGTACTTC.

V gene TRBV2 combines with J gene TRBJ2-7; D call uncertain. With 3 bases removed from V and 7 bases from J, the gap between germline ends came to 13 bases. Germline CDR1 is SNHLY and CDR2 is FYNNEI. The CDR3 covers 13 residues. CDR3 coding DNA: TGTGCCAGCAGTGACGAAACAGACACAGAGCAGTACTTC. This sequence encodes CASSDETDTEQYF.

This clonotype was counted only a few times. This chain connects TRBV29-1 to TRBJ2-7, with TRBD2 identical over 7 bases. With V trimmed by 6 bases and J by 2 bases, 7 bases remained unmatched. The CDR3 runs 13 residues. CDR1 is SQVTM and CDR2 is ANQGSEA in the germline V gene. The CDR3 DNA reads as TGCAGCGTGTCCGGGGGAGGGCCCTACGAGCAGTACTTC. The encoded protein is CSVSGGGPYEQYF.

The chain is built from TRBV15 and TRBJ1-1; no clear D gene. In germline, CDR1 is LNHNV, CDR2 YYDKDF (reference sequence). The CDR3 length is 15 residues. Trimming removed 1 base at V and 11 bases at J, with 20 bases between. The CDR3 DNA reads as TGTGCCACCAGCAGAGTTGTGGAGGGAGGTCGCAGCGCTTTCTTT. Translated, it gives CATSRVVEGGRSAFF. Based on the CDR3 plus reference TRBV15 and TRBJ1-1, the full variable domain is DAMVIQNPRYQVTQFGKPVTLSCSQTLNHNVMYWYQQKSSQAPKLLFHYYDKDFNNEADTPDNFQSRRPNTSFCFLDIRSPGLGDTAMYLCATSRVVEGGRSAFFGQGTRLTVV.

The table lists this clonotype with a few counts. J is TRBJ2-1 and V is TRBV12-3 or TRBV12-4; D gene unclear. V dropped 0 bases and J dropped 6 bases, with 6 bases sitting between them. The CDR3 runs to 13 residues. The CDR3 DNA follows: TGTGCCAGCAGTTTAGCGCATAGCAATGAGCAGTTCTTC. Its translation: CASSLAHSNEQFF.

CDR3 coding DNA: TGTGCCAGCAGCTCCGCCGGGACTGGGGAGACCCAGTACTTC. It codes for CASSSAGTGETQYF. This chain links TRBV28 with TRBJ2-5; D possibly corresponds to TRBD2 (6 bases). CDR3 length: 14 residues. Germline V gene data show CDR1 as MDHEN and CDR2 as SYDVKM. Trimming took off 6 bases at V and 5 bases at J, with 16 bases between the two ends.

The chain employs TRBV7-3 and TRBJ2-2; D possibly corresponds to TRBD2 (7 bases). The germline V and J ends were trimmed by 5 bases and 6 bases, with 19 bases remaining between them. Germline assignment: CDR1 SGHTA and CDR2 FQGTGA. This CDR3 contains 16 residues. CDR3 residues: CASSLGALAGAGELFF. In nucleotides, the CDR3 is TGTGCCAGCAGCCTGGGGGCCTTGGCGGGAGCCGGGGAGCTGTTTTTT.

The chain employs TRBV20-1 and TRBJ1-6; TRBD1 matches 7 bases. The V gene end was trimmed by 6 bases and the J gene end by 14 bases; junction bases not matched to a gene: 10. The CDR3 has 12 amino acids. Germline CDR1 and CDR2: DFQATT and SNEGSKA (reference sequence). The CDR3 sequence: CSALGQLVALHF. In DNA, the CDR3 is TGCAGTGCCTTGGGACAGTTGGTGGCCCTCCACTTT.

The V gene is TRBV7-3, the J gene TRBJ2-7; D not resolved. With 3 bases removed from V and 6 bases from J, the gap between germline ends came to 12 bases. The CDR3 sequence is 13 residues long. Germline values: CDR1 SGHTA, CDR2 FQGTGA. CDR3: CASSLGSVREQYF. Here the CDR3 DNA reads TGTGCCAGCAGCTTGGGATCGGTTCGCGAGCAGTACTTC.

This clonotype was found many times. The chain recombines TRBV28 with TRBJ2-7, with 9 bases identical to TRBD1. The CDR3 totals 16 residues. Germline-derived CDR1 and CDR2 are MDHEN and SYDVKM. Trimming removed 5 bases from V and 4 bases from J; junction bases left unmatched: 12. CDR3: CASSPWETGGQYEQYF. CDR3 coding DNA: TGTGCCAGCAGTCCCTGGGAGACAGGGGGACAGTACGAGCAGTACTTC.

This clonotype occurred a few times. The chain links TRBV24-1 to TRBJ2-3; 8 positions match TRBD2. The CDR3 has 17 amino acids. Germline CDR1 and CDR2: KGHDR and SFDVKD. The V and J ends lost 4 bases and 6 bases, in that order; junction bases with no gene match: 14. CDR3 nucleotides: TGTGCCACCAGTGACACAACGCGCAGCGGGGGCAGGGATACGCAGTATTTT. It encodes CATSDTTRSGGRDTQYF.

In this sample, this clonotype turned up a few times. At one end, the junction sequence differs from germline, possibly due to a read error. CDR3: CAGSPPGPETQYF. In nucleotides, the CDR3 is TGTGCCGGCTCACCGCCAGGGCCAGAGACCCAGTACTTC. The V and J genes are TRBV18 and TRBJ2-5; possibly TRBD1 for D (5 bases). This CDR3 contains 13 residues. Per germline, CDR1 KGHSH and CDR2 LQKENI.

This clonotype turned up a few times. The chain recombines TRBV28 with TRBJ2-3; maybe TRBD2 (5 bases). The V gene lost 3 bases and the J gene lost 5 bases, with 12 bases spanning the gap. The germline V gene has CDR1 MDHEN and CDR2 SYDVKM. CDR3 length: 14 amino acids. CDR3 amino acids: CASSFSVGVDTQYF. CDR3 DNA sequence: TGTGCCAGCAGTTTTTCGGTGGGAGTAGATACGCAGTATTTT. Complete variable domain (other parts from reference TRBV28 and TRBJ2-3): DVKVTQSSRYLVKRTGEKVFLECVQDMDHENMFWYRQDPGLGLRLIYFSYDVKMKEKGDIPEGYSVSREKKERFSLILESASTNQTSMYLCASSFSVGVDTQYFGPGTRLTVL.

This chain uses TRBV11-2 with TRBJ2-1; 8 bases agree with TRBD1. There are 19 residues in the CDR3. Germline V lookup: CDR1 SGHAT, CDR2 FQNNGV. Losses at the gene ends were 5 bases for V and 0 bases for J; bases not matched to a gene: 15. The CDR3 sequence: CASSTLIDRGVGSYNEQFF. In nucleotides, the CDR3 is TGTGCCAGCAGCACACTAATAGACAGGGGTGTAGGCTCCTACAATGAGCAGTTCTTC.

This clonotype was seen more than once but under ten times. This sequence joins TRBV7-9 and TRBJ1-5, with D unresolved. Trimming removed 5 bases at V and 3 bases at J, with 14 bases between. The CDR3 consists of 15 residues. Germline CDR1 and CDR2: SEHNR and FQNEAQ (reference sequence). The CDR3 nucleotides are TGTGCCAGCAGCCCCGGGGAATGGGACAATCAGCCCCAGCATTTT. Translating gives CASSPGEWDNQPQHF.

The chain's CDR3 is CASSLVSGAGELFF. The CDR3 nucleotides read TGTGCCAGCAGCCTCGTAAGTGGGGCCGGGGAGCTGTTTTTT. The chain combines TRBV28 with TRBJ2-2; unclear D gene. V was trimmed by 6 bases and J by 6 bases, leaving 14 bases between them. The germline CDR1 and CDR2 sequences are MDHEN and SYDVKM. The CDR3 runs to 14 residues. The full variable domain, its missing parts supplied by reference TRBV28 and TRBJ2-2, is DVKVTQSSRYLVKRTGEKVFLECVQDMDHENMFWYRQDPGLGLRLIYFSYDVKMKEKGDIPEGYSVSREKKERFSLILESASTNQTSMYLCASSLVSGAGELFFGEGSRLTVL.

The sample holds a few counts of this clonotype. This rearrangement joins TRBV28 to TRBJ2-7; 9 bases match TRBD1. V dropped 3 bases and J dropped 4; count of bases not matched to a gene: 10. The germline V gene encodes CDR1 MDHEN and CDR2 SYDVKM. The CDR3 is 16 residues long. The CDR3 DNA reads TGTGCCAGCAGTTTGTTAAAACGACAGGGGGGTTACGAGCAGTACTTC. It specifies CASSLLKRQGGYEQYF.

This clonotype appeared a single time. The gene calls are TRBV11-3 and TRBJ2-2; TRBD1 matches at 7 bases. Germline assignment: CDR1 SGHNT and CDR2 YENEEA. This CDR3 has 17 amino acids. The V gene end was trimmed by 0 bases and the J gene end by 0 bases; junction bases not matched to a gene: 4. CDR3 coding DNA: TGTGCCAGCAGCTTAGAATTGACAGGGACGAACACCGGGGAGCTGTTTTTT. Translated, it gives CASSLELTGTNTGELFF. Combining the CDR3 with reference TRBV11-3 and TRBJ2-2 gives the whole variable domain EAGVVQSPRYKIIEKKQPVAFWCNPISGHNTLYWYLQNLGQGPELLIRYENEEAVDDSQLPKDRFSAERLKGVDSTLKIQPAELGDSAVYLCASSLELTGTNTGELFFGEGSRLTVL.

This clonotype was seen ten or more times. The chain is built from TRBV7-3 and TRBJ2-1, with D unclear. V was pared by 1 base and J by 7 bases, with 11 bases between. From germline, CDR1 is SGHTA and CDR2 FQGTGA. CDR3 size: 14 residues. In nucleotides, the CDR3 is TGTGCCAGCAGCTTAAGCCTAACCGTAAATGAGCAGTTCTTC. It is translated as CASSLSLTVNEQFF. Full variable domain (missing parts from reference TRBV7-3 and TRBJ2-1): GAGVSQTPSNKVTEKGKYVELRCDPISGHTALYWYRQSLGQGPEFLIYFQGTGAADDSGLPNDRFFAVRPEGSVSTLKIQRTERGDSAVYLCASSLSLTVNEQFFGPGTRLTVL.

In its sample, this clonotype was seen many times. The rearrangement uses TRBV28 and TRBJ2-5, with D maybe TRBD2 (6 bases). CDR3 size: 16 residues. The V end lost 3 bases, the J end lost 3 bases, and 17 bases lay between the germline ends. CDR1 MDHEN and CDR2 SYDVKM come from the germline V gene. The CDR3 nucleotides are TGTGCCAGCAGTTTTTCGCGGGAAGCCCTTAAAGAGACCCAGTACTTC. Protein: CASSFSREALKETQYF.

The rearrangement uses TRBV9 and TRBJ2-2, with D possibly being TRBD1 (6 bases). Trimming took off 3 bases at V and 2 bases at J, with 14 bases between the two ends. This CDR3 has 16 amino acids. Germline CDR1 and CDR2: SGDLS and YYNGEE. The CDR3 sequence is CASSARRTVNTGELFF. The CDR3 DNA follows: TGTGCCAGCAGCGCCCGTCGGACAGTAAACACCGGGGAGCTGTTTTTT.

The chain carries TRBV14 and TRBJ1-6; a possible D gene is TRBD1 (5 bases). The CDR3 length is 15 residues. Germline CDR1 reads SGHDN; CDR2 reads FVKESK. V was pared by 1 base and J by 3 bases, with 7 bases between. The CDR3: CASSQGGVYNSPLHF. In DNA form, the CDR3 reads TGTGCCAGCAGCCAAGGGGGGGTCTATAATTCACCCCTCCACTTT.

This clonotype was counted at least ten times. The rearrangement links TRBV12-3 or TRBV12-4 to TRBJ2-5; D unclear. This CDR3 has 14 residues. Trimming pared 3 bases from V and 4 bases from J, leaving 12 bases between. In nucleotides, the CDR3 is TGTGCCAGCAGTTTCTCAGGCGCTCCAGAGACCCAGTACTTC. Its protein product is CASSFSGAPETQYF.

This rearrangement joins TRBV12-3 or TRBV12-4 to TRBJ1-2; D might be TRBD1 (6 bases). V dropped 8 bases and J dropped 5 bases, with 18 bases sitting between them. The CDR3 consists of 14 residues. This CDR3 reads CASDSGVSGYGYTF. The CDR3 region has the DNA TGTGCCAGCGATTCAGGGGTTTCGGGGTATGGCTACACCTTC.